This T cell receptor (beta chain) was profiled in a study of T cells in localized non-small cell lung cancer. Study conclusions and caveats: Uninvolved adjacent lung had more T cell clonality than any other tissue, topping tumor.

On this clone itself: Its specificity is unknown.

Measured with immunoSEQ multiplex PCR; TCRdb has only the in-frame clones, and not every one. The data hold 75,000 to 90,000 clones, with around four fifths observed a single time. The CDR3 extends over 16 amino acids. CDR1 MNHEY and CDR2 SMNVEV come from the germline V gene (reference sequence). V was cut by 7 bases and J by 2 bases, with 18 bases left in between. Here the sequenced sample was peripheral blood, taken before any cancer treatment. The chain has TRBV27 and TRBJ1-5; D is possibly TRBD1 (5 bases). The source is a man aged 40-75 years with stage I lung adenocarcinoma. For the CDR3, the DNA is TGTGCCAGCACCGCGACGGGGCGGGGAGGCAATCAGCCCCAGCATTTT. Translated: CASTATGRGGNQPQHF.